These 7 T cell receptor beta chains originate from one sample sequenced in a study of OX40 agonist ivuxolimab in advanced cancers. Repertoires were generated with immunoSEQ multiplex PCR, while TCRdb's copy carries only in-frame clones and drops some. The sample consists of approximately 89,000 clones, approximately 90% of them appearing once. The sample was CD4+ or CD8+ T cells sorted from blood, taken in a trial of the OX40 agonist ivuxolimab. The receptors stem from an adult with an advanced solid tumor such as melanoma, head and neck, liver or kidney cancer.

The rearrangement uses TRBV9 and TRBJ2-7; no clear D gene. CDR3 size: 14 residues. Germline CDR1 SGDLS, CDR2 YYNGEE. Trimming took off 6 bases at V and 2 bases at J, with 15 bases between the two ends. CDR3 region: CASTPGRSTYEQYF. Written as DNA, the CDR3 is TGTGCCAGCACCCCTGGGCGGAGTACCTACGAGCAGTACTTC.

The chain is built from TRBV2 and TRBJ2-2, with D unclear. V was shortened by 4 bases and J by 6 bases, with 9 bases between the two germline ends. Germline CDR1 and CDR2: SNHLY and FYNNEI. The CDR3 is made up of 13 amino acids. The CDR3 nucleotides are TGTGCCAGCAGTGCATTCGGACCCGGGGAGCTGTTTTTT. This encodes CASSAFGPGELFF. Looking up the rest from reference TRBV2 and TRBJ2-2 gives the full variable domain: EPEVTQTPSHQVTQMGQEVILRCVPISNHLYFYWYRQILGQKVEFLVSFYNNEISEKSEIFDDQFSVERPDGSNFTLKIRSTKLEDSAMYFCASSAFGPGELFFGEGSRLTVL.

The rearrangement joins TRBV6-6 to TRBJ1-5; 9 bases agree with TRBD1. After removal of 6 bases from V and 4 bases from J, the junction contained 7 bases not matched to a gene. This CDR3 is built from 15 residues. The germline gives CDR1 MNHNY, CDR2 SVGAGI (reference sequence). CDR3 region: CASRGTGQGNQPQHF. The CDR3 DNA sequence: TGTGCCAGCAGGGGAACGGGACAGGGTAATCAGCCCCAGCATTTT.

Turning to this clone: A read error may account for a junction end that differs from germline. The chain is built from TRBV27 and TRBJ2-3, with 8 nucleotides matching TRBD2. Germline assignment: CDR1 MNHEY and CDR2 SMNVEV (reference sequence). The CDR3 consists of 14 residues. The CDR3 DNA reads as TGTGCCAGCTCGCTTGCGGGGGGCACATATACGCAGTATTTT. Its protein is CASSLAGGTYTQYF.

The chain recombines TRBV7-9 with TRBJ2-1; D remains ambiguous. Germline V gene data show CDR1 as SEHNR and CDR2 as FQNEAQ (reference sequence). The V gene lost 9 bases and the J gene lost 0 bases, with 9 bases spanning the gap. This CDR3 spans 13 amino acids. The CDR3 DNA follows: TGTGCCAGTCGGAAAGGCTCCTACAATGAGCAGTTCTTC. This translates into CASRKGSYNEQFF.

The chain employs TRBV10-3 and TRBJ2-7, with D unclear. The CDR3 contains 14 residues. Germline lookup yields CDR1 ENHRY and CDR2 SYGVKD. Trimming pared 6 bases from V and 6 bases from J, leaving 18 bases between. The CDR3: CAISRTAMATEQYF. The CDR3 DNA reads TGTGCCATCAGCAGGACGGCTATGGCAACCGAGCAGTACTTC.

This chain connects TRBV18 to TRBJ2-7; D possibly corresponds to TRBD2 (6 bases). V dropped 1 base and J dropped 6 bases, with 13 bases sitting between them. This CDR3 comprises 14 residues. Germline assignment: CDR1 KGHSH and CDR2 LQKENI. The CDR3 nucleotides read TGTGCCAGCTCACCACGTAGCGGAGATCTCGAGCAGTACTTC. This sequence encodes CASSPRSGDLEQYF.